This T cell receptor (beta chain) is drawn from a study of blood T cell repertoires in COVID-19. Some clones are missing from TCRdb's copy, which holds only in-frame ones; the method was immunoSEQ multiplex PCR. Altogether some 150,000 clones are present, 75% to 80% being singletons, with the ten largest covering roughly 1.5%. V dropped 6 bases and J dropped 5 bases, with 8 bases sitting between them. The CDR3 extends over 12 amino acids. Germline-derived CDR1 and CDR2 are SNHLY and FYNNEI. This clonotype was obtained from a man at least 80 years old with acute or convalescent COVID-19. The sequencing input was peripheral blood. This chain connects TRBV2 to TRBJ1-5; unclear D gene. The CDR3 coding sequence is TGTGCCAGCAGCCGGCGGGATCAGCCCCAGCATTTT. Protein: CASSRRDQPQHF.